This TCR beta chain was identified during a study of T cells in Graves' hyperthyroidism and ophthalmopathy. Study observations and caveats: It was a median around 6 months before onset that the model predicted ophthalmopathy.

This clonotype was counted at least ten times. Its antigen is as yet unknown. In patients aged 18 to 65, hyperthyroidism was newly diagnosed, with duration under 2 months. Isolation of PBMCs was performed on around 9.4 ml fresh peripheral blood. Germline CDR1 and CDR2: MNHEY and SVGEGT. CDR3 length: 14 residues. V dropped 6 bases and J dropped 4; count of bases not matched to a gene: 7. The investigators amplified TCR beta CDR3 regions from RNA transcripts. When the TCR CDR3 underwent first-round RT-PCR, the HTBI primer set was used. TCRdb fed the multiplex PCR reads into MiXCR, producing one record per CDR3 protein. The sample lists around 350,000 distinct CDR3 sequences, approximately 15% occurring once.

The rearrangement links TRBV6-2 or TRBV6-3 to TRBJ2-3, with 7 nucleotides matching TRBD1. The sequence was obtained from a young woman with Graves' hyperthyroidism that later progressed to Graves' ophthalmopathy. The material sequenced was blood. CDR3 DNA sequence: TGTGCCAGCAGCCACGGACAGGTAGCAGATACGCAGTATTTT. Translation gives CASSHGQVADTQYF.